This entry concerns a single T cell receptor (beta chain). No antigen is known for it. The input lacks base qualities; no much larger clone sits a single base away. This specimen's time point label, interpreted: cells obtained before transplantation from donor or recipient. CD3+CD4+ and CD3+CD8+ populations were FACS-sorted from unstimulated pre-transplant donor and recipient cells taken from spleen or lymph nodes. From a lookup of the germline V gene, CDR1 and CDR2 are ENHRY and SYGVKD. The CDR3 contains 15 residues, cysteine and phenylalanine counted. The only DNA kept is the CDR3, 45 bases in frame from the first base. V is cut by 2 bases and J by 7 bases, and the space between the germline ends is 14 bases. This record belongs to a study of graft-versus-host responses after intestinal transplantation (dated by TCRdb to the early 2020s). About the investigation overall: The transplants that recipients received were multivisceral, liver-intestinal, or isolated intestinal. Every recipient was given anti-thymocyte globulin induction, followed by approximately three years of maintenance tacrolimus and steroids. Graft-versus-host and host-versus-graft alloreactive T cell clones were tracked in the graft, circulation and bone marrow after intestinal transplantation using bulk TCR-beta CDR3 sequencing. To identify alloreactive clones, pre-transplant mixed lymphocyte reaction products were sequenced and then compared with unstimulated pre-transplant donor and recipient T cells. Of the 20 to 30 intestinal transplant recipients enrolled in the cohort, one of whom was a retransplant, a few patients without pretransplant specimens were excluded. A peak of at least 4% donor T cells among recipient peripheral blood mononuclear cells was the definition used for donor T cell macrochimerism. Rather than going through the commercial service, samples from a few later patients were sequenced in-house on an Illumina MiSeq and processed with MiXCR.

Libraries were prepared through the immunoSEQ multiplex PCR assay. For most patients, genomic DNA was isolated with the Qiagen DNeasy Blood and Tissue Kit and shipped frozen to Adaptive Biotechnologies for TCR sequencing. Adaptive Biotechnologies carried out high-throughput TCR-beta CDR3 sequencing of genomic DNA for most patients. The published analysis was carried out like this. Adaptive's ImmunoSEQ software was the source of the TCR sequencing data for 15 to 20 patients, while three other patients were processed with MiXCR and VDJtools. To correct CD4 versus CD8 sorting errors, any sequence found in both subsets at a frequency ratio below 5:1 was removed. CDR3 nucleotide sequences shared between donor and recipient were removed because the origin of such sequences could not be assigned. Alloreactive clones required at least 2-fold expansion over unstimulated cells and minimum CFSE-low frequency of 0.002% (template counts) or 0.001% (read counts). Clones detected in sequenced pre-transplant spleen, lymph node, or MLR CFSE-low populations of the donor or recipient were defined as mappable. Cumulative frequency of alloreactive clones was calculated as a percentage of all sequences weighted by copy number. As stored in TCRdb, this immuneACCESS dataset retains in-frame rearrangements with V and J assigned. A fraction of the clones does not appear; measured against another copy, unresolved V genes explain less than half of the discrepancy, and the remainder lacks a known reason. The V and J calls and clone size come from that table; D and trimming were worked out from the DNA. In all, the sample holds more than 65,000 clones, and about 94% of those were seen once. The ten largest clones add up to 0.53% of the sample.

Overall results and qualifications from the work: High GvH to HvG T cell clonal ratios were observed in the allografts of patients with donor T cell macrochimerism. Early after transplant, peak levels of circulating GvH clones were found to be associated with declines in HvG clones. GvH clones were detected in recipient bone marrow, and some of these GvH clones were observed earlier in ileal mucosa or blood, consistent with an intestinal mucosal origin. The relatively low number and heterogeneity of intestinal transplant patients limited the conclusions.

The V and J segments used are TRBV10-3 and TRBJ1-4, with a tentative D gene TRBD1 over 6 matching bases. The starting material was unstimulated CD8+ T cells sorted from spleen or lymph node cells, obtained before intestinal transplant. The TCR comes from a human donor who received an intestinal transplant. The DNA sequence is TGTGCCATCAGTGAGGGGGGGGCAGAGGGTGAAAAACTGTTTTTT. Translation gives CAISEGGAEGEKLFF.